Below are 19 T cell receptor beta chains sequenced from a single sample in a study of blood T cell repertoires in COVID-19. The method was immunoSEQ multiplex PCR; TCRdb's version includes in-frame clones alone and lacks a portion of them. The repertoire has about 190,000 clones, around 85% of them found once; the top ten carry around 3.5%. Sample: PBMCs or T cells enriched from blood (not recorded which). These receptors were collected from a woman in her 30s who had recovered from COVID-19.

This sequence joins TRBV27 and TRBJ2-7; 10 bases fit TRBD2. V gave up 5 bases and J gave up 0 bases; unmatched junction bases: 7. CDR3 length equals 16 residues. In germline, CDR1 is MNHEY, CDR2 SMNVEV (reference sequence). CDR3 DNA sequence: TGTGCCAGCAGTGCCGGGACTAGCGCTTTCTCCTACGAGCAGTACTTC. This sequence encodes CASSAGTSAFSYEQYF.

For this clone: Other DNA sequences within the sample encode an identical CDR3. This chain joins TRBV3-1 (or the pseudogene TRBV3-2) and TRBJ1-2, with 12 bases that match TRBD1. V was clipped by 0 bases and J by 8 bases; unmatched bases: 7. This CDR3 spans 16 amino acids. Germline lookup yields CDR1 LGHDT and CDR2 YNNKEL (reference sequence). CDR3 coding DNA: TGTGCCAGCAGCCAAGATAGGGACAGGGGGCGGGGGGGCTACACCTTC. Protein sequence: CASSQDRDRGRGGYTF.

J is TRBJ2-7 and V is TRBV7-9; 8 bases are a match to TRBD2. Germline CDR1 is SEHNR and CDR2 is FQNEAQ (reference sequence). V shed 4 bases and J 5 bases; nucleotides not matched to a gene: 10. This CDR3 comprises 15 residues. The CDR3: CASSSFQAGVDEQYF. The CDR3 DNA sequence: TGTGCCAGCAGCTCCTTCCAAGCGGGGGTGGACGAGCAGTACTTC. The variable domain in full, with the rest retrieved from reference TRBV7-9 and TRBJ2-7, is DTGVSQNPRHKITKRGQNVTFRCDPISEHNRLYWYRQTLGQGPEFLTYFQNEAQLEKSRLLSDRFSAERPKGSFSTLEIQRTEQGDSAMYLCASSSFQAGVDEQYFGPGTRLTVT.

The chain recombines TRBV18 with TRBJ2-3, with 7 bases that match TRBD2. The V and J ends lost 6 bases and 4 bases, in that order; junction bases with no gene match: 13. The length of the CDR3 is 16 residues. From germline, CDR1 is KGHSH and CDR2 LQKENI. DNA for the CDR3: TGTGCCAGCTCTCCCCCGAGCGGGGTGGATTCAGATACGCAGTATTTT. It codes for CASSPPSGVDSDTQYF.

This sequence joins TRBV5-1 and TRBJ1-6, with D tentatively TRBD1 (6 bases). The V end lost 3 bases, the J end lost 4 bases, and 14 bases lay between the germline ends. From germline, CDR1 is SGHRS and CDR2 YFSETQ. CDR3 length: 16 residues. Here the CDR3 reads CASSSGHREYNSPLHF. CDR3 sequence (DNA): TGCGCCAGCAGCTCCGGTCACAGGGAATATAATTCACCCCTCCACTTT.

The rearrangement joins TRBV5-1 to TRBJ1-2; a weak D match, TRBD1 (6 bases). Germline V CDR1 and CDR2: SGHRS, YFSETQ. Trimming took off 4 bases at V and 8 bases at J, with 18 bases between the two ends. The CDR3 contains 14 residues. The CDR3 DNA reads TGCGCCAGCAGCATAACTCCCGGGACAAAGGGCTACACCTTC. Translating gives CASSITPGTKGYTF. Complete variable domain (other parts from reference TRBV5-1 and TRBJ1-2): KAGVTQTPRYLIKTRGQQVTLSCSPISGHRSVSWYQQTPGQGLQFLFEYFSETQRNKGNFPGRFSGRQFSNSRSEMNVSTLELGDSALYLCASSITPGTKGYTFGSGTRLTVV.

The CDR3 reads CASSYLQGRETQYF. DNA for the CDR3: TGTGCCAGCTCATACCTTCAGGGAAGGGAGACCCAGTACTTC. This chain connects TRBV18 to TRBJ2-5; tentatively, D is TRBD1 (5 bases). The CDR3 extends over 14 amino acids. The V gene's germline CDR1 is KGHSH and CDR2 LQKENI. Trimming stripped 5 bases from V and 5 bases from J, with 15 bases between.

This rearrangement joins TRBV7-6 to TRBJ2-4, with TRBD1 matching 7 bases. Germline assignment: CDR1 SGHVS and CDR2 FNYEAQ. Germline trimming cut 5 bases from V and 3 bases from J; bases unmatched to any gene: 10. The CDR3 runs to 16 residues. In nucleotides, the CDR3 is TGTGCCAGCAGCGCCTGGACAGGTGGAGGCAAAAACATTCAGTACTTC. This gives the protein CASSAWTGGGKNIQYF.

The chain employs TRBV12-3 or TRBV12-4 and TRBJ2-5; TRBD1 aligns across 8 bases. V was pared by 7 bases and J by 7 bases, with 5 bases of the junction left unmatched. There are 12 residues in the CDR3. The DNA for the CDR3 is TGTGCCAGCACAGGGGGCAGTGGGACCCAGTACTTC. Translating it yields CASTGGSGTQYF.

The rearrangement uses TRBV6-6 and TRBJ1-2, with 9 bases lining up with TRBD1. The CDR3 length is 15 residues. Germline loops: CDR1 MNHNY, CDR2 SVGAGI (reference sequence). J gave up 2 bases and V 6 bases, and 7 bases lay outside the gene matches. The CDR3 DNA reads TGTGCCAGCAGGGAGACAGGGGGAGGGAACTATGGCTACACCTTC. Residues: CASRETGGGNYGYTF.

The chain recombines TRBV20-1 with TRBJ2-1, with a weak D call TRBD2 (6 bases). Germline CDR1 DFQATT, CDR2 SNEGSKA (reference sequence). There are 16 residues in the CDR3. Trimming took 3 bases from V and 4 from J, leaving 19 bases between them. CDR3 amino acids: CSASSPTGGAYNEQFF. For the CDR3, the DNA is TGCAGTGCTAGTTCCCCTACTGGCGGGGCGTACAATGAGCAGTTCTTC.

The chain couples TRBV10-2 to TRBJ1-1, with D tentatively TRBD1 (5 bases). The V and J ends lost 3 bases and 1 base respectively, with 9 bases between them. From germline, CDR1 is WSHSY and CDR2 SAAADI. The CDR3 has 14 amino acids. CDR3 nucleotide sequence: TGCGCCAGCAGTGACTGGGGCCGGAACACTGAAGCTTTCTTT. Protein product: CASSDWGRNTEAFF.

The chain has TRBV6-5 and TRBJ2-1, with D possibly matching TRBD2 (7 bases). The V end was cut by 7 bases, the J end by 6 bases, with 19 bases between. From germline, CDR1 is MNHEY and CDR2 SVGAGI. The CDR3 is 15 amino acids. CDR3 in amino acids: CASIRGGGDFNEQFF. The CDR3 coding sequence is TGTGCCAGCATTCGAGGGGGGGGCGACTTCAATGAGCAGTTCTTC.

This clone was seen only a few times. The chain carries TRBV19 and TRBJ1-2, with 8 bases that match TRBD1. The germline CDR1 and CDR2 sequences are LNHDA and SQIVND (reference sequence). J gave up 0 bases and V 3 bases, and 6 bases lay outside the gene matches. The CDR3 contains 16 residues. The CDR3 nucleotides read TGTGCCAGTAGTATCGCGGGACAGGCGACTAACTATGGCTACACCTTC. It specifies CASSIAGQATNYGYTF.

The gene calls are TRBV5-5 and TRBJ1-4; 8 nucleotides align to TRBD1. J gave up 5 bases and V 4 bases, and 4 bases lay outside the gene matches. This CDR3 has 14 residues. The germline V gene encodes CDR1 SGHKS and CDR2 YYEKEE (reference sequence). CDR3 sequence (DNA): TGTGCCAGCAGCCCGGGACAGGTGAATGAAAAACTGTTTTTT. As protein: CASSPGQVNEKLFF.

A few counts support this clone. The rearrangement joins TRBV19 to TRBJ1-2; the match to TRBD1 covers 7 bases. V dropped 7 bases and J dropped 8; count of bases not matched to a gene: 7. The length of the CDR3 is 12 residues. Per the germline V gene, CDR1 is LNHDA and CDR2 is SQIVND (reference sequence). The CDR3, as DNA: TGTGCCAGTACCCCGAAGGGGGCCGGCTACACCTTC. Its protein is CASTPKGAGYTF.

The genes are TRBV30 and TRBJ1-1; 8 bases map to TRBD1. CDR1 and CDR2 (germline): GTSNPN, SVGIG (reference sequence). Trimming at V came to 3 bases and at J to 0 bases, leaving 3 bases not matched to a gene. The CDR3 has 14 residues. Here the CDR3 DNA reads TGTGCCTGGAGGCGGGACAGGCTGAACACTGAAGCTTTCTTT. Its protein is CAWRRDRLNTEAFF.

V and J are TRBV6-4 and TRBJ2-1; TRBD2 aligns across 12 bases. CDR3 length: 14 residues. J was trimmed by 9 bases and V by 5 bases; bases with no gene match: 5. CDR1 is MRHNA, CDR2 SNTAGT, per germline. CDR3 nucleotides: TGTGCCAGCAGTCGACTAGCGGGGGTCGCTGAGCAGTTCTTC. Protein: CASSRLAGVAEQFF.

The chain uses TRBV6-5 and TRBJ2-5; 7 positions agree with TRBD2. Per the germline V gene, CDR1 is MNHEY and CDR2 is SVGAGI. With V trimmed by 8 bases and J by 4 bases, 4 bases remained unmatched. The CDR3 has 12 amino acids. The CDR3, as DNA: TGTGCCAGCGATAGCGGGTCAGAGACCCAGTACTTC. Protein product: CASDSGSETQYF.